Sequencing of this T cell receptor (beta chain) was carried out in a study of cytomegalovirus exposure and HLA in healthy donors. Overall study context: Most donors, about 77% of 350 to 450 genotyped, fell in the Caucasian-associated ancestry cluster. Findings and limits, study-wide: An analysis was carried out at a later point. It showed that HLA-associated TCR beta chains were more clonally expanded than equally common non-associated chains. Cytomegalovirus-associated status was assigned to about 170 TCR beta chains. Presence/absence analyses assumed roughly uniform sequencing depth across donors, which may not hold.

As regards this clone: Antigen specificity is unknown. This CDR3 is also generated by other DNA sequences in the sample.

Germline V gene lookup returns CDR1 SGHNT and CDR2 YYREEE (reference sequence). The CDR3 covers 13 residues. V lost 2 bases, J lost 5 bases, and 2 bases stayed unmatched. It was with 60 Vbeta and 13 Jbeta primers that the PCR ran. Clones were sequenced by immunoSEQ multiplex PCR, and TCRdb holds only the in-frame ones, with some missing. The table shows around 64,000 clones, with 80% to 90% occurring only once. This chain uses TRBV5-4 with TRBJ1-1; TRBD1 agrees at 8 bases. Source material: PBMCs. The sequence was collected from a woman aged 25-40 years in good health and CMV-seropositive. CDR3 in amino acids: CASSFTGGTEAFF. CDR3 sequence (DNA): TGTGCCAGCAGCTTCACAGGGGGAACTGAAGCTTTCTTT.